Presented here are 19 T cell receptor beta chains from one specimen sequenced in a study of control samples from healthy donors and cancer patients. Assay: immunoSEQ multiplex PCR; the TCRdb copy retains only in-frame clones and omits some. The table records 190,000 or so clones, 90% to 95% of them present only once. Sequenced material: blood. These receptors were taken from a young man in good health.

The chain is built from TRBV7-2 and TRBJ1-3; D is undetermined. The CDR3 has 15 residues. The germline V gene has CDR1 SGHTA and CDR2 FQGNSA. V was pared by 2 bases and J by 1 base, with 9 bases between. CDR3 DNA: TGTGCCAGCAGCTTAACAGCCCAATCTGGAAACACCATATATTTT. Residues: CASSLTAQSGNTIYF.

The chain recombines TRBV6-2 or TRBV6-3 with TRBJ1-5, with 9 bases matching TRBD1. The V gene's germline CDR1 is MNHEY and CDR2 SVGEGT. V lost 6 bases, J lost 5 bases, and 11 bases stayed unmatched. This CDR3 is 16 amino acids long. Written as DNA, the CDR3 is TGTGCCAGCAGCACAACAGGGGGCGATTTTTATCAGCCCCAGCATTTT. This sequence encodes CASSTTGGDFYQPQHF.

The J gene is TRBJ2-2, the V gene TRBV4-2; TRBD1 matches at 9 bases. Per germline, CDR1 LGHNA and CDR2 YNFKEQ. This CDR3 is built from 17 residues. V was clipped by 2 bases and J by 2 bases; unmatched bases: 6. CDR3 loop: CASSQKGGQGNTGELFF. CDR3 coding DNA: TGTGCCAGCAGCCAAAAAGGGGGACAGGGTAACACCGGGGAGCTGTTTTTT.

CDR3 sequence (DNA): TGTGCCAGCAGCCGGACAGGGCTAGGGGCCAACGTCCTGACTTTC. Translated: CASSRTGLGANVLTF. This chain links TRBV5-6 with TRBJ2-6; 8 bases match TRBD1. The CDR3 consists of 15 residues. Germline loops: CDR1 SGHDT, CDR2 YYEEEE. Trimming removed 4 bases from V and 4 bases from J; junction bases left unmatched: 4.

V gene TRBV5-4 combines with J gene TRBJ1-2; possible D gene TRBD1, 5 bases. This CDR3 region has 18 residues. Germline CDR1 SGHNT, CDR2 YYREEE (reference sequence). Trimming stripped 4 bases from V and 1 base from J, with 23 bases between. The CDR3 nucleotides are TGTGCCAGCAGCCCCCCACCGGGACCCACGACTTTTAACTATGGCTACACCTTC. Translated: CASSPPPGPTTFNYGYTF.

This sequence joins TRBV3-1 (or the pseudogene TRBV3-2) and TRBJ2-3, with 8 bases matching TRBD2. V gave up 4 bases and J gave up 3 bases; unmatched junction bases: 6. In germline, CDR1 is LGHDT, CDR2 YNNKEL (reference sequence). There are 15 residues in the CDR3. CDR3 region: CASSPWSGGTDTQYF. In DNA form, the CDR3 reads TGTGCCAGCAGCCCCTGGAGCGGGGGAACAGATACGCAGTATTTT.

This chain uses TRBV7-2 with TRBJ1-1, with TRBD1 identical over 7 bases. The CDR3 loop spans 13 amino acids. Trimming took 3 bases from V and 4 from J; bases not matched to a gene: 2. The germline CDR1 and CDR2 sequences are SGHTA and FQGNSA. The CDR3, as DNA: TGTGCCAGCAGCTTGAGACAGGGCACTGAAGCTTTCTTT. The encoded protein is CASSLRQGTEAFF.

On this clone itself: The same CDR3 arises from other DNA sequences in this sample as well. The J gene is TRBJ2-3, the V gene TRBV12-5; D gene uncertain. The CDR3 has 14 residues. The V gene lost 3 bases and the J gene lost 4 bases, with 11 bases spanning the gap. The germline V gene encodes CDR1 LGHNT and CDR2 FRNRAP. Here the CDR3 DNA reads TGTGCTAGTGGTTTAAAGGCTACCCCAGATACGCAGTATTTT. Protein sequence: CASGLKATPDTQYF.

This chain joins TRBV19 and TRBJ1-4, with D tentatively TRBD1 (5 bases). There are 17 residues in the CDR3. CDR1 is LNHDA and CDR2 is SQIVND in the germline V gene (reference sequence). V lost 1 base and J lost 8, with 20 bases in between. Here the CDR3 reads CASSIVSGTGVNEKLFF. CDR3 in DNA: TGTGCCAGTAGTATAGTCTCCGGGACTGGGGTTAACGAAAAACTGTTTTTT.

V and J are TRBV5-5 and TRBJ2-1; maybe TRBD1 (5 bases). CDR1 and CDR2 from the germline V gene are SGHKS and YYEKEE (reference sequence). CDR3 length: 14 residues. With 0 bases removed from V and 2 bases from J, the gap between germline ends came to 6 bases. CDR3 in amino acids: CASSLEGAYNEQFF. The CDR3 coding sequence is TGTGCCAGCAGCTTGGAAGGGGCCTACAATGAGCAGTTCTTC.

The V and J genes are TRBV7-7 and TRBJ2-1, with a possible D match to TRBD1 (6 bases). CDR3 length equals 13 residues. V was shortened by 5 bases and J by 4 bases, with 9 bases between the two germline ends. The V gene's germline CDR1 is SSHAT and CDR2 FNYEAQ (reference sequence). Here the CDR3 DNA reads TGTGCCAGCAGCCCGGACAGATACAATGAGCAGTTCTTC. It is translated as CASSPDRYNEQFF.

V and J are TRBV5-1 and TRBJ2-5, with 10 nucleotides matching TRBD1. The ends lost 2 bases at V and 5 bases at J; junction bases unmatched: 9. This CDR3 is 16 amino acids long. The germline gives CDR1 SGHRS, CDR2 YFSETQ. CDR3 coding DNA: TGCGCCAGCAGCTTTACCGGGACAGGGGACAGGGAGACCCAGTACTTC. Protein product: CASSFTGTGDRETQYF.

The chain is built from TRBV5-4 and TRBJ2-2, with TRBD2 matching 8 bases. The CDR3 covers 19 residues. CDR1 and CDR2 from the germline V gene are SGHNT and YYREEE (reference sequence). V gave up 5 bases and J gave up 2 bases; unmatched junction bases: 17. CDR3 region: CASRILEGSGGFNTGELFF. The CDR3 DNA reads TGTGCCAGCAGGATCCTTGAGGGAAGCGGGGGCTTTAACACCGGGGAGCTGTTTTTT.

The rearrangement joins TRBV3-1 (or the pseudogene TRBV3-2) to TRBJ2-2, with 10 bases fitting TRBD2. Trimming cost V 11 bases and J 8 bases; bases outside gene matches: 14. The germline CDR1 and CDR2 sequences are LGHDT and YNNKEL (reference sequence). This CDR3 has 15 residues. CDR3 nucleotide sequence: TGTGCCGGTCGCCCGGGACTAGCGAGTAGGGGGGAGCTGTTTTTT. Translating gives CAGRPGLASRGELFF.

The chain employs TRBV18 and TRBJ2-5, with 9 bases aligning to TRBD1. Trimming removed 3 bases from V and 5 bases from J; junction bases left unmatched: 4. This CDR3 is built from 14 residues. In germline, CDR1 is KGHSH, CDR2 LQKENI. CDR3 amino acids: CASSPGQGVETQYF. The CDR3 bases are TGTGCCAGCTCACCGGGACAGGGCGTCGAGACCCAGTACTTC. Filled out from reference TRBV18 and TRBJ2-5, the complete variable domain reads NAGVMQNPRHLVRRRGQEARLRCSPMKGHSHVYWYRQLPEEGLKFMVYLQKENIIDESGMPKERFSAEFPKEGPSILRIQQVVRGDSAAYFCASSPGQGVETQYFGPGTRLLVL.

The chain carries TRBV6-1 and TRBJ2-3; D perhaps matches TRBD1 (5 bases). CDR3 size: 15 residues. Trimming stripped 3 bases from V and 4 bases from J, with 14 bases between. The germline gives CDR1 MNHNS, CDR2 SASEGT. CDR3 bases: TGTGCCAGCAGTGATGGAAGGGGTTGGGCAGATACGCAGTATTTT. It specifies CASSDGRGWADTQYF.

At least ten counts were recorded for this clone. CDR3 nucleotide sequence: TGTGCCAGCAGTTTCACCTTCGGAAACACCATATATTTT. Translating it yields CASSFTFGNTIYF. V gene TRBV28 combines with J gene TRBJ1-3; no reliable D call. This CDR3 has 13 residues. CDR1 MDHEN and CDR2 SYDVKM come from the germline V gene. V was trimmed by 3 bases and J by 4 bases, leaving 7 bases between them.

The chain joins TRBV30 to TRBJ1-3; D is unresolved. CDR1 and CDR2 (germline): GTSNPN, SVGIG (reference sequence). The CDR3 is 13 amino acids. V lost 3 bases and J lost 0, with 6 bases in between. CDR3 nucleotides: TGTGCCTGGAGACTGAGCTCTGGAAACACCATATATTTT. Protein product: CAWRLSSGNTIYF. The full variable domain, completed using reference TRBV30 and TRBJ1-3, is SQTIHQWPATLVQPVGSPLSLECTVEGTSNPNLYWYRQAAGRGLQLLFYSVGIGQISSEVPQNLSASRPQDRQFILSSKKLLLSDSGFYLCAWRLSSGNTIYFGEGSWLTVV.

This chain uses TRBV6-5 with TRBJ2-3; D is ambiguous. Trimming stripped 6 bases from V and 0 bases from J, with 10 bases between. The germline gives CDR1 MNHEY, CDR2 SVGAGI. The CDR3 runs 14 residues. CDR3 DNA: TGTGCCAGCAGGACGGTACTCAGCACAGATACGCAGTATTTT. This translates into CASRTVLSTDTQYF.